The 26 T cell receptor beta chains below were found in one sample sequenced in a study of T-cell reconstitution after alpha-beta-depleted transplantation in children. For TCRbeta, the library was prepared with unique molecular identifiers. TCRdb reprocessed the PCR reads with MiXCR, giving one entry per CDR3 protein. The sample includes about 460,000 distinct CDR3 sequences, under 12% of them seen just once. Sequencing used PBMCs, obtained before TCRalphabeta/CD19-depleted stem cell transplant. The receptor set was obtained from a child aged 2-15 years with inherited bone marrow failure, due to receive a stem cell transplant.

This clonotype has a handful of counts. The gene calls are TRBV6-1 and TRBJ1-5, with TRBD1 matching 8 bases. CDR1 MNHNS and CDR2 SASEGT come from the germline V gene. This CDR3 region has 15 residues. The V segment lost 8 bases and the J segment 7 bases; nucleotides outside the gene matches: 13. This CDR3 is CASAGFGQGGQPQHF. The DNA for the CDR3 is TGTGCCAGCGCGGGGTTTGGACAGGGCGGACAGCCCCAGCATTTT.

The chain links TRBV29-1 to TRBJ1-4, with TRBD1 as a possible D gene (5 bases). Trimming cost V 4 bases and J 5 bases, with 17 bases left between them. The CDR3 loop spans 15 amino acids. Germline CDR1 and CDR2: SQVTM and ANQGSEA. The CDR3 DNA is TGCAGCGTTGGGGGGAGGCAGGGTTTCAATGAAAAACTGTTTTTT. Its translation is CSVGGRQGFNEKLFF.

In this sample, this clonotype turned up many times. This rearrangement joins TRBV28 to TRBJ2-1; weak D call: TRBD2 (6 bases). The germline gives CDR1 MDHEN, CDR2 SYDVKM. V lost 10 bases and J 9 bases, leaving 19 bases between the germline ends. The CDR3 totals 13 residues. The CDR3 protein is CATRRGLAFEQFF. As DNA, the CDR3 is TGTGCCACCCGCCGAGGCCTAGCGTTTGAGCAGTTCTTC.

Ten or more counts support this clonotype. V usage is TRBV7-2 and J usage is TRBJ1-3; perhaps TRBD1 as D (5 bases). Trimming stripped 7 bases from V and 2 bases from J, with 21 bases between. Germline V lookup: CDR1 SGHTA, CDR2 FQGNSA. The CDR3 is 17 amino acids. CDR3 bases: TGTGCCAGCACCAACGCGGGGGGACTGAAAACTGGAAACACCATATATTTT. Protein sequence: CASTNAGGLKTGNTIYF.

This clonotype was detected many times. V and J are TRBV24-1 and TRBJ2-1; D is perhaps TRBD2 (5 bases). There are 16 residues in the CDR3. Trimming took 2 bases from V and 1 from J, leaving 11 bases between them. Germline CDR1 and CDR2: KGHDR and SFDVKD. CDR3 amino acids: CATSDYLSESYNEQFF. The DNA for the CDR3 is TGTGCCACCAGTGATTACCTTAGCGAGTCCTACAATGAGCAGTTCTTC.

This clonotype was detected only a few times. This chain uses TRBV6-1 with TRBJ2-1; D may be TRBD2 (5 bases). CDR3 length: 16 residues. Between the trimmed V and J ends, which lost 7 bases and 3 bases, there was a span of 19 bases. Germline V gene sequence: CDR1 MNHNS, CDR2 SASEGT. As DNA, the CDR3 is TGTGCCAGCAACATTAAAACCGGGATCAACTACAATGAGCAGTTCTTC. It encodes CASNIKTGINYNEQFF.

The table lists this clonotype with many counts. V and J are TRBV29-1 and TRBJ2-5, with TRBD1 matching over 8 bases. Germline V CDR1 and CDR2: SQVTM, ANQGSEA. The CDR3 sequence is 13 residues long. The CDR3 sequence is CTGGQGRLETQYF. CDR3 nucleotide sequence: TGCACCGGAGGACAGGGCCGATTGGAGACCCAGTACTTC.

The chain carries TRBV19 and TRBJ2-1; TRBD2 aligns across 11 bases. The germline V gene encodes CDR1 LNHDA and CDR2 SQIVND (reference sequence). The ends lost 3 bases at V and 5 bases at J; junction bases unmatched: 0. CDR3 size: 14 residues. The CDR3 DNA is TGTGCCAGTAGTATGACTAGCGGGGACAATGAGCAGTTCTTC. Protein: CASSMTSGDNEQFF.

Worth noting for this clonotype: One base away lies a much larger clone, so this may be a sequencing read error. The chain uses TRBV10-3 and TRBJ2-7; D remains unclear. V shed 4 bases and J shed 3 bases, with 10 bases lying between them. This CDR3 comprises 13 residues. Germline V gene sequence: CDR1 ENHRY, CDR2 SYGVKD. The DNA of the CDR3 is TGTGCCATCAGTGGGGTGAGAGTCTACGAGCAGTACTTC. This translates into CAISGVRVYEQYF.

The chain couples TRBV29-1 to TRBJ1-2; D gene ambiguous. The CDR3 sequence is 13 residues long. Germline loops: CDR1 SQVTM, CDR2 ANQGSEA. Trimming took 4 bases from V and 0 from J, leaving 9 bases between them. CDR3: CSVVPGANYGYTF. The CDR3, as DNA: TGCAGCGTTGTTCCAGGTGCTAACTATGGCTACACCTTC. Full variable domain (rest looked up from reference TRBV29-1 and TRBJ1-2): SAVISQKPSRDICQRGTSLTIQCQVDSQVTMMFWYRQQPGQSLTLIATANQGSEATYESGFVIDKFPISRPNLTFSTLTVSNMSPEDSSIYLCSVVPGANYGYTFGSGTRLTVV.

The chain is built from TRBV6-2 or TRBV6-3 and TRBJ1-5; 10 bases map to TRBD1. V was pared by 5 bases and J by 11 bases, with 15 bases of the junction left unmatched. This CDR3 has 16 residues. CDR1 and CDR2 (germline): MNHEY, SVGEGT. The CDR3 loop is CASSTRDRGSHWAQHF. CDR3 coding DNA: TGTGCCAGCAGTACCCGGGACAGGGGCTCCCATTGGGCCCAGCATTTT.

Many counts were recorded for this clonotype. This chain connects TRBV10-3 to TRBJ2-7; D might be TRBD1 (6 bases). Trimming took off 1 base at V and 0 bases at J, with 10 bases between the two ends. Germline loops: CDR1 ENHRY, CDR2 SYGVKD. CDR3 size: 15 residues. The chain's CDR3 is CAISELQGSSYEQYF. The CDR3 region has the DNA TGTGCCATCAGTGAGTTACAGGGTAGCTCCTACGAGCAGTACTTC.

This clonotype was observed many times. In DNA form, the CDR3 reads TGTGCCAGCAGCAGCCGGGGACAGGGGGACGAGCAGTACTTC. The encoded protein is CASSSRGQGDEQYF. The chain carries TRBV7-8 and TRBJ2-7; 11 bases match TRBD1. This CDR3 is built from 14 residues. With 5 bases clipped from V and 5 bases from J, the junction kept 5 bases outside the gene matches. Germline CDR1 reads SGHVS; CDR2 reads FQNEAQ.

The sample holds many counts of this clonotype. This chain uses TRBV10-3 with TRBJ2-3; D uncertain. Germline V gene sequence: CDR1 ENHRY, CDR2 SYGVKD. The CDR3 contains 13 residues. The germline V and J ends were trimmed by 8 bases and 3 bases, with 12 bases remaining between them. As DNA, the CDR3 is TGTGCCATCTCCACCTCCACAACAGATACGCAGTATTTT. It is translated as CAISTSTTDTQYF.

The rearrangement joins TRBV13 to TRBJ2-1; 8 nucleotides match TRBD1. Germline V gene data show CDR1 as PRHDT and CDR2 as FYEKMQ (reference sequence). Trimming cost V 5 bases and J 8 bases; bases outside gene matches: 11. CDR3 size: 15 residues. The CDR3 spells CASSHRDRPKDEQFF. The CDR3 coding sequence is TGTGCCAGCAGCCACCGGGACAGGCCTAAGGATGAGCAGTTCTTC.

This clonotype occurred many times. DNA of the CDR3: TGTGCCAGCAGTTACTCCCTCGGTGGCACAGATACGCAGTATTTT. Residues: CASSYSLGGTDTQYF. The chain links TRBV6-2 or TRBV6-3 to TRBJ2-3; D is ambiguous. Trimming stripped 0 bases from V and 1 base from J, with 8 bases between. Germline assignment: CDR1 MNHEY and CDR2 SVGEGT. The CDR3 is made up of 15 amino acids.

As to this clonotype: A much larger clone is a single base away; this may be a read error. The genes are TRBV6-2 or TRBV6-3 and TRBJ2-7; a possible D gene is TRBD1 (5 bases). Per germline, CDR1 MNHEY and CDR2 SVGEGT. The length of the CDR3 is 14 residues. CDR3 loop: CASSYSDISYGQYF. DNA for the CDR3: TGTGCCAGCAGTTACTCGGACATCTCCTACGGGCAGTACTTC.

Comment on this clonotype: A read error may be the cause here, since a much bigger clone is one base away. The rearrangement joins TRBV4-1 to TRBJ2-7; no clear D gene. The V gene's germline CDR1 is MGHRA and CDR2 YSYEKL. The CDR3 loop spans 14 amino acids. Trimming took 4 bases from V and 3 from J, leaving 13 bases between them. The CDR3 DNA reads as TGCGCCAGCAGCCGAGAAGACCGATACTACGAGCAGTACTTC. Encoded protein: CASSREDRYYEQYF.

The J gene is TRBJ2-7, the V gene TRBV23-1; D might be TRBD1 (6 bases). TRBV23-1 is sorted into the ORF group, with uncertain function. Trimming cost V 8 bases and J 3 bases, with 17 bases left between them. The CDR3 consists of 14 residues. The CDR3 is CASVQGGTNYEQYF. The CDR3 DNA sequence: TGCGCCAGCGTCCAAGGGGGAACCAACTACGAGCAGTACTTC.

The chain combines TRBV6-2 or TRBV6-3 with TRBJ2-1, with D possibly being TRBD2 (6 bases). V dropped 4 bases and J dropped 5 bases, with 18 bases sitting between them. CDR3 size: 16 residues. From germline, CDR1 is MNHEY and CDR2 SVGEGT. The CDR3 DNA sequence: TGTGCCAGCAGTTCCCTGGGGAGGCTTTTCGACAATGAGCAGTTCTTC. This encodes CASSSLGRLFDNEQFF.

This clonotype has only a few counts. CDR3: CSARGGLASSYNEQFF. DNA for the CDR3: TGCAGTGCTAGGGGAGGTCTAGCGAGCTCCTACAATGAGCAGTTCTTC. The chain is built from TRBV20-1 and TRBJ2-1; possibly TRBD2 for D (6 bases). The V and J ends lost 3 bases and 0 bases respectively, with 15 bases between them. CDR3 length: 16 amino acids. Per the germline V gene, CDR1 is DFQATT and CDR2 is SNEGSKA (reference sequence).

This clonotype has ten or more counts. This chain uses TRBV5-5 with TRBJ2-3; TRBD1 matches at 7 bases. Per the germline V gene, CDR1 is SGHKS and CDR2 is YYEKEE (reference sequence). The CDR3 is 14 residues long. CDR3 sequence reads: CAGSRQGYTDTQYF. The DNA for the CDR3 is TGTGCGGGGTCGAGACAGGGATACACAGATACGCAGTATTTT.

There are many counts of this clonotype. The chain links TRBV2 to TRBJ2-7, with D unresolved. CDR1 and CDR2 from the germline V gene are SNHLY and FYNNEI. Trimming took 4 bases from V and 4 from J, leaving 11 bases between them. This CDR3 contains 13 residues. This CDR3 is CASSGALGYEQYF. The CDR3 coding sequence is TGTGCCAGCAGTGGGGCTCTCGGGTACGAGCAGTACTTC. Using reference TRBV2 and TRBJ2-7 for the parts outside the CDR3, the full variable domain is EPEVTQTPSHQVTQMGQEVILRCVPISNHLYFYWYRQILGQKVEFLVSFYNNEISEKSEIFDDQFSVERPDGSNFTLKIRSTKLEDSAMYFCASSGALGYEQYFGPGTRLTVT.

This clonotype was counted only a few times. The J gene is TRBJ2-7, the V gene TRBV12-3 or TRBV12-4, with TRBD2 matching over 9 bases. V was clipped by 5 bases and J by 5 bases; unmatched bases: 7. The CDR3 consists of 14 residues. CDR3 protein: CASSTGTSFHEQYF. The CDR3 bases are TGTGCCAGCAGTACCGGGACTAGCTTCCACGAGCAGTACTTC.

The V gene is TRBV5-5, the J gene TRBJ2-2; D not resolved. This CDR3 contains 14 residues. Germline lookup yields CDR1 SGHKS and CDR2 YYEKEE (reference sequence). The ends were cut back, 2 bases at V and 5 bases at J, with 10 bases in the middle. Here the CDR3 DNA reads TGTGCCAGCAGCTTTAGGGTCTTGACCGGGGAGCTGTTTTTT. Its translation: CASSFRVLTGELFF.

Only a few counts were recorded for this clonotype. The CDR3 spells CASRGTSGREKQFF. For the CDR3, the DNA is TGTGCCAGCAGGGGGACTAGCGGGAGAGAAAAGCAGTTCTTC. This chain uses TRBV2 with TRBJ2-1; 14 bases line up with TRBD2. The V segment lost 6 bases and the J segment 11 bases; nucleotides outside the gene matches: 6. Germline V CDR1 and CDR2: SNHLY, FYNNEI. The CDR3 extends over 14 amino acids.